One sample yielded the 6 T cell receptor beta chains listed below, sequenced in a study of cytomegalovirus exposure and HLA in healthy donors. PCR involved 60 Vbeta and 13 Jbeta primers. Generated by immunoSEQ multiplex PCR, the TCRdb table keeps only in-frame clones and is missing some. The sample has 100,000 to 150,000 clones, approximately 80% seen once; the top ten hold over 0.95%. Sequences were obtained from PBMCs. These receptors all stem from a girl aged 2-15 years in good health and CMV-seronegative.

The chain uses TRBV27 and TRBJ2-3; no firm D call. V was pared by 7 bases and J by 2 bases, with 19 bases between. Per the germline V gene, CDR1 is MNHEY and CDR2 is SMNVEV (reference sequence). This CDR3 spans 16 amino acids. The DNA of the CDR3 is TGTGCCAGCAAACGAGGCGCTCCCATGGACACAGATACGCAGTATTTT. Translation gives CASKRGAPMDTDTQYF.

The chain recombines TRBV2 with TRBJ2-2; 9 bases agree with TRBD2. The CDR3 loop spans 19 amino acids. Trimming cost V 2 bases and J 4 bases; bases outside gene matches: 14. CDR1 and CDR2 from the germline V gene are SNHLY and FYNNEI. CDR3 in DNA: TGTGCCAGCAGTGAAATCGGAGCGGGGGGCCCTACGACCACCGGGGAGCTGTTTTTT. Its translation: CASSEIGAGGPTTTGELFF.

This clone was counted a few times. The chain has TRBV2 and TRBJ2-3; 9 bases fit TRBD2. The CDR3 has 16 amino acids. Trimming cost V 5 bases and J 1 base; bases outside gene matches: 7. CDR1 is SNHLY, CDR2 FYNNEI, per germline. The DNA for the CDR3 is TGTGCCAGCAGTTCGATAGCGGGAGTCGGCACAGATACGCAGTATTTT. It is translated as CASSSIAGVGTDTQYF.

This sequence joins TRBV2 and TRBJ1-1, with D possibly being TRBD1 (5 bases). In germline, CDR1 is SNHLY, CDR2 FYNNEI. This CDR3 comprises 16 residues. V lost 2 bases and J lost 0, with 13 bases in between. The CDR3: CASSEPDGGMNTEAFF. Here the CDR3 DNA reads TGTGCCAGCAGTGAACCAGACGGGGGGATGAACACTGAAGCTTTCTTT. Combining the CDR3 with reference TRBV2 and TRBJ1-1 gives the whole variable domain EPEVTQTPSHQVTQMGQEVILRCVPISNHLYFYWYRQILGQKVEFLVSFYNNEISEKSEIFDDQFSVERPDGSNFTLKIRSTKLEDSAMYFCASSEPDGGMNTEAFFGQGTRLTVV.

V usage is TRBV18 and J usage is TRBJ1-4; 7 nucleotides align to TRBD1. The CDR3 contains 17 residues. Trimming removed 3 bases from V and 3 bases from J; junction bases left unmatched: 10. The germline V gene encodes CDR1 KGHSH and CDR2 LQKENI. CDR3 coding DNA: TGTGCCAGCTCACCTTACCGCTCCGACAGGGCTAATGAAAAACTGTTTTTT. It encodes CASSPYRSDRANEKLFF.

The V and J genes are TRBV7-2 and TRBJ2-5, with a tentative D call TRBD1 (5 bases). The closer fit of TRBJ2-7 to the DNA end suggests the J call may be wrong. CDR1 SGHTA and CDR2 FQGNSA come from the germline V gene. This CDR3 contains 16 residues. CDR3 nucleotides: TGTGCCAGCAGCTTAGCGGGGCCCCTGGCGAACTACGAGCAGTACTTC. Protein sequence: CASSLAGPLANYEQYF.